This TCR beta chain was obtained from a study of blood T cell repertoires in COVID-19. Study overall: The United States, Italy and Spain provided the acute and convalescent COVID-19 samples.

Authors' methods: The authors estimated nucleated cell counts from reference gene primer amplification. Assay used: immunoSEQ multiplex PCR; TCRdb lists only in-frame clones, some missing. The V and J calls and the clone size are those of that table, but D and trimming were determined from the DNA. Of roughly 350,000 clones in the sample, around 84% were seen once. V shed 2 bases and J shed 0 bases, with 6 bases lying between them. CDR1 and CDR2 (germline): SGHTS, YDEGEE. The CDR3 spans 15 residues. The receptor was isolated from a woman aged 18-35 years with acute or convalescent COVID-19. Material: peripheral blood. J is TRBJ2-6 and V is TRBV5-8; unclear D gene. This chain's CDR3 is CASSLYGSGANVLTF. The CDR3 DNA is TGTGCCAGCAGCTTATACGGCTCTGGGGCCAACGTCCTGACTTTC.